This T cell receptor beta chain was obtained from a study of cytomegalovirus exposure and HLA in healthy donors. Study details: There were 90 million to 140 million unique TCR beta sequences, drawn from roughly 200 million T cells, in an earlier analysis.

Remarks on this clone: The target antigen is unknown.

Study observations and caveats: Evidence from a later analysis indicated that most CMV-associated TCR beta chains looked HLA-restricted. Sequencing probably produced one cluster of sequence variants that were highly shared.

The PCR used 60 Vbeta and 13 Jbeta primers. Assay used: immunoSEQ multiplex PCR; TCRdb lists only in-frame clones, some missing. This sample has 150,000 to 200,000 clones; 79% occur once, and the top ten carry around 0.74%. Germline CDR1 and CDR2: SGHVS and FQNEAQ. This CDR3 comprises 15 residues. V shed 2 bases, J shed 4 bases, and the junction held 7 bases outside the gene matches. The sequence was obtained from a woman in her thirties or forties in good health and CMV-seronegative. This sequence joins TRBV7-8 and TRBJ1-2, with 7 bases aligning to TRBD1. The sequencing input was PBMCs. CDR3 region: CASSLKWDSSYGYTF. CDR3 coding DNA: TGTGCCAGCAGCTTAAAATGGGACAGTAGCTATGGCTACACCTTC.